The 29 T cell receptor beta chains below were found in one sample sequenced in a study of T cells in Graves' hyperthyroidism and ophthalmopathy. RNA transcripts were the template for amplifying TCR beta CDR3 regions. The HTBI primer set was used in a first-round RT-PCR of the TCR CDR3. TCRdb called the multiplex PCR reads again in MiXCR, with one record for every CDR3 protein. Of a few hundred thousand distinct CDR3 sequences in the sample, roughly 20% were seen once. Sequenced input: blood. The receptors come from a man younger than 35 with Graves' hyperthyroidism.

This clonotype was recorded at least ten times. This chain uses TRBV7-8 with TRBJ2-7; 8 nucleotides match TRBD2. With V trimmed by 5 bases and J by 2 bases, 8 bases remained unmatched. This CDR3 region has 15 residues. Germline assignment: CDR1 SGHVS and CDR2 FQNEAQ. The CDR3 loop reads CASSPGGGSAYEQYF. The CDR3 region has the DNA TGTGCCAGCAGCCCCGGGGGGGGATCGGCCTACGAGCAGTACTTC.

Only a few counts were recorded for this clonotype. The chain combines TRBV12-3 or TRBV12-4 with TRBJ1-5, with D maybe TRBD1 (6 bases). This CDR3 spans 15 amino acids. Trimming pared 6 bases from V and 0 bases from J, leaving 12 bases between. The CDR3 DNA reads TGTGCCAGCAGCACCGACAGGAATAGCAATCAGCCCCAGCATTTT. It is translated as CASSTDRNSNQPQHF.

This clonotype was seen many times. The chain links TRBV27 to TRBJ2-2; weak D call: TRBD2 (5 bases). The germline V gene has CDR1 MNHEY and CDR2 SMNVEV (reference sequence). CDR3 length: 13 amino acids. V shed 4 bases and J shed 4 bases, with 7 bases lying between them. CDR3 protein: CASSSGSTGELFF. For the CDR3, the DNA is TGTGCCAGCAGTTCGGGGAGCACCGGGGAGCTGTTTTTT.

The chain combines TRBV19 with TRBJ1-1; D remains ambiguous. The V and J ends lost 7 bases and 0 bases respectively, with 9 bases between them. The CDR3 is made up of 13 amino acids. CDR1 and CDR2 (germline): LNHDA, SQIVND (reference sequence). CDR3 coding DNA: TGTGCCAGTACGGCCACTATGAACACTGAAGCTTTCTTT. It specifies CASTATMNTEAFF.

This clonotype was detected many times. The chain carries TRBV20-1 and TRBJ1-5, with 9 bases matching TRBD1. There are 14 residues in the CDR3. Germline CDR1 DFQATT, CDR2 SNEGSKA (reference sequence). J was trimmed by 6 bases and V by 5 bases; bases with no gene match: 8. The CDR3 sequence is CSAHPGQGLQPQHF. CDR3 DNA sequence: TGCAGTGCTCACCCGGGACAGGGTCTTCAGCCCCAGCATTTT.

The chain carries TRBV7-8 and TRBJ2-7; D is uncertain. The CDR3 spans 14 residues. Germline V CDR1 and CDR2: SGHVS, FQNEAQ. V was clipped by 6 bases and J by 7 bases, with 19 bases between them. Here the CDR3 reads CASSEAFGYLEQYF. DNA of the CDR3: TGTGCCAGCAGTGAAGCGTTCGGATATCTGGAGCAGTACTTC. Combining the CDR3 with reference TRBV7-8 and TRBJ2-7 gives the whole variable domain GAGVSQSPRYKVAKRGQDVALRCDPISGHVSLFWYQQALGQGPEFLTYFQNEAQLDKSGLPSDRFFAERPEGSVSTLKIQRTQQEDSAVYLCASSEAFGYLEQYFGPGTRLTVT.

Ten or more counts support this clonotype. The chain couples TRBV12-5 to TRBJ2-5; D is undetermined. CDR1 and CDR2 (germline): LGHNT, FRNRAP. The CDR3 consists of 18 residues. With 4 bases removed from V and 1 base from J, the gap between germline ends came to 22 bases. The CDR3 nucleotides read TGTGCTAGTGGTTCGCGGAAAAGTGTAACCCTCCTCCAAGAGACCCAGTACTTC. It codes for CASGSRKSVTLLQETQYF.

This clonotype was counted at least ten times. The genes are TRBV10-2 and TRBJ1-5; D may be TRBD1 (6 bases). Germline V CDR1 and CDR2: WSHSY, SAAADI. Between the trimmed V and J ends, which lost 5 bases and 12 bases, there was a span of 20 bases. The CDR3 has 14 amino acids. CDR3 protein: CASSPYTGTYLQHF. In DNA form, the CDR3 reads TGCGCCAGCAGTCCTTACACAGGGACCTATCTCCAGCATTTT.

At least ten counts were recorded for this clonotype. The chain combines TRBV30 with TRBJ1-2; D gene unclear. Germline V gene sequence: CDR1 GTSNPN, CDR2 SVGIG (reference sequence). This CDR3 contains 13 residues. The V end lost 3 bases, the J end lost 8 bases, and 16 bases lay between the germline ends. DNA of the CDR3: TGTGCCTGGAGGGAAACCTTGACCTCCGGCTACACCTTC. Its protein product is CAWRETLTSGYTF.

The table lists this clonotype with a few counts. This rearrangement joins TRBV6-2 or TRBV6-3 to TRBJ2-2, with no clear D. Trimming removed 6 bases at V and 6 bases at J, with 14 bases between. The CDR3 covers 14 residues. The germline V gene has CDR1 MNHEY and CDR2 SVGEGT. CDR3 in amino acids: CASSLDSESGELFF. The CDR3, as DNA: TGTGCCAGCAGCCTAGACTCGGAATCCGGGGAGCTGTTTTTT.

The chain couples TRBV27 to TRBJ1-5; D remains unclear. This CDR3 has 16 residues. V shed 1 base and J shed 0 bases, with 10 bases lying between them. Germline V gene data show CDR1 as MNHEY and CDR2 as SMNVEV (reference sequence). CDR3 nucleotide sequence: TGTGCCAGCAGTTTATACGGCGCAGATAGCAATCAGCCCCAGCATTTT. Protein sequence: CASSLYGADSNQPQHF.

At least ten counts were recorded for this clonotype. The chain uses TRBV27 and TRBJ1-2; weak D call: TRBD1 (5 bases). Looked up from germline, CDR1 is MNHEY and CDR2 is SMNVEV (reference sequence). The CDR3 covers 14 residues. With 5 bases removed from V and 6 bases from J, the gap between germline ends came to 16 bases. The CDR3 DNA sequence: TGTGCCAGCAGTCCGGGACTTTGGGTGGATGGCTACACCTTC. This codes for CASSPGLWVDGYTF.

The chain uses TRBV15 and TRBJ1-1, with D tentatively TRBD1 (6 bases). CDR1 and CDR2 (germline): LNHNV, YYDKDF (reference sequence). V lost 1 base and J 4 bases, leaving 10 bases between the germline ends. This CDR3 is 14 amino acids long. CDR3 sequence (DNA): TGTGCCACCAGCAGAGCGGGGGGGCTCACTGAAGCTTTCTTT. Translated: CATSRAGGLTEAFF.

The chain recombines TRBV4-1 with TRBJ2-5; D might be TRBD2 (5 bases). Trimming took off 0 bases at V and 7 bases at J, with 9 bases between the two ends. The CDR3 runs 13 residues. Germline CDR1 is MGHRA and CDR2 is YSYEKL. In nucleotides, the CDR3 is TGCGCCAGCAGCCAAGATCGGGAATGGACCCAGTACTTC. This codes for CASSQDREWTQYF.

This clonotype was found many times. The V and J genes are TRBV12-3 or TRBV12-4 and TRBJ1-3; D is undetermined. The CDR3 runs 12 residues. The V end lost 8 bases, the J end lost 0 bases, and 5 bases lay between the germline ends. CDR3 region: CASESSGNTIYF. The CDR3 bases are TGTGCCAGCGAGAGCTCTGGAAACACCATATATTTT.

This clonotype was detected many times. This chain links TRBV11-1 with TRBJ2-2; D is uncertain. The CDR3 spans 16 residues. The germline gives CDR1 SGHAT, CDR2 FQDESV (reference sequence). With 5 bases removed from V and 1 base from J, the gap between germline ends came to 14 bases. The CDR3 loop reads CASSVKAFLNTGELFF. DNA of the CDR3: TGTGCCAGCAGCGTAAAGGCGTTTCTGAACACCGGGGAGCTGTTTTTT.

Many counts were recorded for this clonotype. The genes are TRBV6-1 and TRBJ2-5; 8 bases fit TRBD2. The CDR3 has 14 residues. Trimming at V came to 10 bases and at J to 2 bases, leaving 9 bases not matched to a gene. In germline, CDR1 is MNHNS, CDR2 SASEGT. CDR3 sequence (DNA): TGTGCCACTAGGTTTAGCGGGGAACAAGAGACCCAGTACTTC. Protein: CATRFSGEQETQYF.

The V and J genes are TRBV19 and TRBJ1-1, with D possibly matching TRBD1 (5 bases). Germline loops: CDR1 LNHDA, CDR2 SQIVND (reference sequence). V lost 5 bases, J lost 4 bases, and 17 bases lay in between. The CDR3 is made up of 15 amino acids. The CDR3 is CASSPLSGLGTEAFF. The CDR3 region has the DNA TGTGCCAGTAGTCCTCTATCAGGGCTTGGCACTGAAGCTTTCTTT.

The CDR3: CASSLLGTSGDQETQYF. CDR3 nucleotide sequence: TGTGCCAGCTCACTTCTTGGGACTAGCGGGGATCAAGAGACCCAGTACTTC. This sequence joins TRBV18 and TRBJ2-5; TRBD2 aligns across 13 bases. Germline V gives CDR1 KGHSH, CDR2 LQKENI. J was trimmed by 2 bases and V by 4 bases; bases with no gene match: 7. The CDR3 totals 17 residues.

The sample holds many counts of this clonotype. The CDR3 region is CASSWAPYGYTF. CDR3 bases: TGTGCCAGCAGTTGGGCCCCCTATGGCTACACCTTC. J is TRBJ1-2 and V is TRBV12-3 or TRBV12-4; D unresolved. Trimming cost V 4 bases and J 4 bases, with 7 bases left between them. The CDR3 sequence is 12 residues long.

This clonotype was recorded many times. The chain recombines TRBV12-3 or TRBV12-4 with TRBJ2-4; D possibly corresponds to TRBD1 (5 bases). The CDR3 length is 12 residues. V was pared by 9 bases and J by 1 base, with 7 bases between. CDR3 DNA: TGTGCCAGTCAGGGTGCCAAAAACATTCAGTACTTC. Amino acid sequence: CASQGAKNIQYF.

This clonotype was counted at least ten times. The chain is built from TRBV5-5 and TRBJ2-5, with D unresolved. CDR1 is SGHKS and CDR2 is YYEKEE in the germline V gene (reference sequence). This CDR3 contains 16 residues. Trimming took off 6 bases at V and 5 bases at J, with 23 bases between the two ends. CDR3 protein: CASTRLPTRDGETQYF. The CDR3 DNA follows: TGTGCCAGCACTCGGCTACCGACGCGTGATGGGGAGACCCAGTACTTC.

This clonotype was picked up many times. The chain carries TRBV19 and TRBJ2-7; TRBD1 is a possible D gene (6 bases). The V end lost 8 bases, the J end lost 3 bases, and 14 bases lay between the germline ends. This CDR3 spans 13 amino acids. Germline loops: CDR1 LNHDA, CDR2 SQIVND (reference sequence). The CDR3 sequence: CASAPTGRYEQYF. The CDR3 DNA reads TGTGCCAGTGCCCCTACAGGGCGCTACGAGCAGTACTTC.

In this sample, this clonotype turned up a few times. The chain has TRBV11-2 and TRBJ2-7; 9 bases are shared with TRBD2. The CDR3 length is 15 residues. CDR1 is SGHAT and CDR2 is FQNNGV in the germline V gene. The ends lost 6 bases at V and 7 bases at J; junction bases unmatched: 13. In DNA form, the CDR3 reads TGTGCCAGCAGGGGCTTAGCGGGAGCTACAGGGGAGCAGTACTTC. Translating it yields CASRGLAGATGEQYF.

Ten or more counts support this clonotype. The chain is built from TRBV6-2 or TRBV6-3 and TRBJ2-7; D is possibly TRBD2 (6 bases). Germline values: CDR1 MNHEY, CDR2 SVGEGT. The V end was cut by 10 bases, the J end by 6 bases, with 13 bases between. The CDR3 runs 11 residues. The CDR3 DNA follows: TGTGCCACCTCCTGGGACTCCGAGCAGTACTTC. This gives the protein CATSWDSEQYF.

The V call is TRBV6-1, the J call TRBJ2-3, with D perhaps TRBD1 or TRBD2 (5 bases each). The CDR3 is 15 residues long. The V gene's germline CDR1 is MNHNS and CDR2 SASEGT. V lost 6 bases and J 0 bases, leaving 13 bases between the germline ends. For the CDR3, the DNA is TGTGCCAGCAGGGCCGGGACGTCTAGCACAGATACGCAGTATTTT. Its protein product is CASRAGTSSTDTQYF.

V usage is TRBV27 and J usage is TRBJ1-5; TRBD1 matches at 7 bases. V gave up 6 bases and J gave up 5 bases; unmatched junction bases: 13. The CDR3 totals 16 residues. From germline, CDR1 is MNHEY and CDR2 SMNVEV (reference sequence). CDR3 protein: CASSPSTGQIDQPQHF. The CDR3, as DNA: TGTGCCAGCAGCCCCTCGACGGGACAGATCGATCAGCCCCAGCATTTT.

There are many counts of this clonotype. The chain carries TRBV11-2 and TRBJ2-7, with 12 bases identical to TRBD2. V was pared by 2 bases and J by 2 bases, with 7 bases of the junction left unmatched. From germline, CDR1 is SGHAT and CDR2 FQNNGV. This CDR3 is built from 17 residues. The CDR3 region is CASSLLLAGGITYEQYF. CDR3 sequence (DNA): TGTGCCAGCAGCTTACTCCTAGCGGGGGGGATTACCTACGAGCAGTACTTC. The whole variable domain, remainder taken from reference TRBV11-2 and TRBJ2-7, is EAGVAQSPRYKIIEKRQSVAFWCNPISGHATLYWYQQILGQGPKLLIQFQNNGVVDDSQLPKDRFSAERLKGVDSTLKIQPAKLEDSAVYLCASSLLLAGGITYEQYFGPGTRLTVT.

The genes are TRBV12-3 or TRBV12-4 and TRBJ2-7, with 9 positions matching TRBD2. This CDR3 spans 15 amino acids. V was pared by 5 bases and J by 4 bases, with 9 bases of the junction left unmatched. CDR3: CASSTRLAEKYEQYF. CDR3 sequence (DNA): TGTGCCAGCAGTACCCGACTAGCGGAAAAATACGAGCAGTACTTC.